The clone carrying this TCR beta chain occurred many times. What it binds is not known. Investigators amplified TCR beta CDR3 regions from RNA transcripts. An initial RT-PCR round employing HTBI primers preceded a second-round multiplex PCR. TCRdb ran MiXCR on the multiplex PCR reads and lists one entry per CDR3 protein. The sample has about 550,000 distinct CDR3 sequences; 35% to 40% are singletons. This specimen comes from a study of Graves' ophthalmopathy and Graves' hyperthyroidism. General study results and limits: Ophthalmopathy and stable hyperthyroidism were discriminated by a 13-signature model, with about 90% sensitivity and approximately 81% specificity. The blood repertoire also included most expanded thyroid clonotypes above 0.001 frequency.

Germline lookup yields CDR1 DFQATT and CDR2 SNEGSKA (reference sequence). CDR3 size: 12 residues. The trim removed 5 bases at V and 5 bases at J, leaving 5 bases unmatched. The TCR sequence derives from an adult man with Graves' hyperthyroidism. Sequencing was carried out using peripheral blood or thyroid tissue (not recorded which). The chain links TRBV20-1 to TRBJ2-5, with 7 bases that match TRBD1. CDR3: CSARDSWETQYF. The CDR3 bases are TGCAGTGCTCGGGACAGTTGGGAGACCCAGTACTTC.